Given below is one T cell receptor (beta chain) in context. This record belongs to a study of T cell changes during pregnancy in multiple sclerosis. The CDR3 loop spans 16 amino acids. Trimming stripped 0 bases from V and 1 base from J, with 12 bases between. CDR1 and CDR2 (germline): MNHNS, SASEGT. Clones were read by immunoSEQ multiplex PCR, and TCRdb kept only the in-frame ones, dropping some. The sample includes approximately 100,000 clones, around 93% seen only once; the top ten take over 0.7%. This chain connects TRBV6-1 to TRBJ1-2; D gene ambiguous. The material sequenced was peripheral blood, taken before pregnancy. This clonotype was obtained from a female donor with multiple sclerosis, enrolled in a pregnancy study. This CDR3 is CASSEARQIGNYGYTF. CDR3 bases: TGTGCCAGCAGTGAAGCGCGGCAGATCGGTAACTATGGCTACACCTTC.